The 19 T cell receptor beta chains below were found in one sample sequenced in a study of OX40 agonist ivuxolimab in advanced cancers. TCRdb's copy holds only in-frame clones and misses some; the assay was immunoSEQ multiplex PCR. In the table there are around 75,000 clones, about 82% of which are singletons. The material was CD4+ or CD8+ T cells sorted from blood, obtained in a trial of the OX40 agonist ivuxolimab. All receptors derive from an adult with an advanced solid tumor such as melanoma, head and neck, liver or kidney cancer.

V gene TRBV5-6 combines with J gene TRBJ2-3; 10 nucleotides line up with TRBD1. The CDR3 spans 15 residues. CDR1 and CDR2 from the germline V gene are SGHDT and YYEEEE. The junction had 5 bases not matched to a gene; V was cut back by 4 bases and J by 3 bases. The CDR3 region has the DNA TGTGCCAGCAGCCCCGGGACAGGGGTGACAGATACGCAGTATTTT. It is translated as CASSPGTGVTDTQYF.

The chain combines TRBV5-1 with TRBJ1-4; no firm D call. Germline V gene sequence: CDR1 SGHRS, CDR2 YFSETQ. The CDR3 spans 14 residues. V was clipped by 2 bases and J by 6 bases, with 11 bases between them. The CDR3 region has the DNA TGCGCCAGCAGCTTAAACAAGGGAGATGAAAAACTGTTTTTT. It yields the protein CASSLNKGDEKLFF.

This chain links TRBV11-2 with TRBJ1-2; no clear D. The CDR3 is 15 amino acids. V lost 0 bases to trimming and J lost 7 bases, with 15 bases between them. Germline V gene lookup returns CDR1 SGHAT and CDR2 FQNNGV. The CDR3 region has the DNA TGTGCCAGCAGCTTAGACTACAGAGGACCCATTGGCTACACCTTC. It is translated as CASSLDYRGPIGYTF.

This clone is a singleton in its sample. The V gene is TRBV14, the J gene TRBJ2-7, with D hard to call. Germline loops: CDR1 SGHDN, CDR2 FVKESK. The CDR3 extends over 14 amino acids. V lost 0 bases and J 5 bases, leaving 11 bases between the germline ends. This CDR3 reads CASSQDRGSNEQYF. As DNA, the CDR3 is TGTGCCAGCAGCCAAGATCGCGGTTCGAACGAGCAGTACTTC.

The chain couples TRBV6-6 to TRBJ2-7; D gene uncertain. The CDR3 has 12 amino acids. Trimming pared 4 bases from V and 6 bases from J, leaving 10 bases between. Germline V CDR1 and CDR2: MNHNY, SVGAGI (reference sequence). The CDR3: CASSSRSFEQYF. The CDR3 DNA is TGTGCCAGCAGTTCCAGATCGTTCGAGCAGTACTTC.

J is TRBJ2-5 and V is TRBV7-9; the match to TRBD1 covers 7 bases. The CDR3 sequence is 15 residues long. The J segment lost 4 bases and the V segment lost 4 bases, leaving 9 bases of the junction unmatched. The germline CDR1 and CDR2 sequences are SEHNR and FQNEAQ (reference sequence). CDR3 loop: CASSYDLTGRETQYF. The CDR3 DNA sequence: TGTGCCAGCAGCTATGACCTGACAGGGCGAGAGACCCAGTACTTC.

This clone was observed a handful of times. The chain couples TRBV6-5 to TRBJ1-1; the D gene is possibly TRBD1 (5 bases). V lost 0 bases and J 5 bases, leaving 7 bases between the germline ends. This CDR3 comprises 13 residues. Per germline, CDR1 MNHEY and CDR2 SVGAGI. The CDR3 nucleotides are TGTGCCAGCAGTTACTCGCGGGGGACTGAAGCTTTCTTT. Its translation: CASSYSRGTEAFF.

This chain links TRBV13 with TRBJ2-1, with a possible D match to TRBD2 (7 bases). Germline V lookup: CDR1 PRHDT, CDR2 FYEKMQ (reference sequence). The CDR3 spans 16 residues. Trimming shortened V by 5 bases and J by 2 bases, and 16 bases separated the two germline ends. DNA for the CDR3: TGTGCCAGCAGCAAGGAGGGGGGGCTCCCCTACAATGAGCAGTTCTTC. Protein: CASSKEGGLPYNEQFF.

The chain has TRBV4-1 and TRBJ2-5; weak D call: TRBD1 (6 bases). There are 13 residues in the CDR3. The V end lost 4 bases, the J end lost 3 bases, and 9 bases lay between the germline ends. The germline V gene encodes CDR1 MGHRA and CDR2 YSYEKL. Here the CDR3 DNA reads TGCGCCAGCAGCCCCCGGACAGAAGAGACCCAGTACTTC. Translating gives CASSPRTEETQYF.

The chain joins TRBV25-1 to TRBJ1-5; D call uncertain. The CDR3 is 13 amino acids. The V and J ends lost 3 bases and 7 bases respectively, with 10 bases between them. CDR1 and CDR2 from the germline V gene are MGHDK and SYGVNS. The CDR3 nucleotides are TGTGCCAGCAGTGACTCTTGGGGACAGCCCCAGCATTTT. This encodes CASSDSWGQPQHF.

In this sample, this clone turned up once. The identical CDR3 is also encoded by other nucleotide sequences in the sample. The chain links TRBV27 to TRBJ1-2; D uncertain. The CDR3 extends over 12 amino acids. Per germline, CDR1 MNHEY and CDR2 SMNVEV (reference sequence). The V gene lost 2 bases and the J gene lost 5 bases, with 6 bases spanning the gap. Written as DNA, the CDR3 is TGTGCCAGCAGTTTACAAGGATATGGCTACACCTTC. Its translation is CASSLQGYGYTF.

This CDR3 is CAWSVDWSYGYTF. The DNA for the CDR3 is TGTGCCTGGAGTGTAGATTGGAGCTATGGCTACACCTTC. This rearrangement joins TRBV30 to TRBJ1-2; no reliable D call. V was shortened by 0 bases and J by 4 bases, with 9 bases between the two germline ends. The CDR3 consists of 13 residues. Germline CDR1 is GTSNPN and CDR2 is SVGIG (reference sequence).

The chain employs TRBV2 and TRBJ1-4; D unresolved. Germline CDR1 reads SNHLY; CDR2 reads FYNNEI. Trimming shortened V by 2 bases and J by 11 bases, and 6 bases separated the two germline ends. This CDR3 is built from 11 residues. CDR3 amino acids: CASSETLKLFF. CDR3 coding DNA: TGTGCCAGCAGTGAAACCCTTAAACTGTTTTTT.

The genes are TRBV5-8 and TRBJ1-1; D is possibly TRBD1 (6 bases). Deletions cut 0 bases from V and 1 base from J, with 10 bases between. The CDR3 runs to 15 residues. Germline loops: CDR1 SGHTS, CDR2 YDEGEE. The CDR3 DNA sequence: TGTGCCAGCAGCTTGGGCACAGGGTCGAACACTGAAGCTTTCTTT. Its protein is CASSLGTGSNTEAFF.

This chain joins TRBV2 and TRBJ2-7; TRBD2 is a possible D gene (6 bases). Trimming took off 1 base at V and 5 bases at J, with 15 bases between the two ends. Germline V gene lookup returns CDR1 SNHLY and CDR2 FYNNEI. The CDR3 is 15 residues long. The CDR3 DNA follows: TGTGCCAGCAGTGAAGGGGGTCAGGGAGGCGACGAGCAGTACTTC. Its translation: CASSEGGQGGDEQYF.

The genes are TRBV5-1 and TRBJ2-1; 10 nucleotides agree with TRBD1. The V gene's germline CDR1 is SGHRS and CDR2 YFSETQ. This CDR3 has 16 residues. Trimming removed 4 bases from V and 1 base from J; junction bases left unmatched: 5. The CDR3 here is CASSLTGGYSYNEQFF. Written as DNA, the CDR3 is TGCGCCAGCAGCCTGACAGGGGGCTATTCCTACAATGAGCAGTTCTTC.

The V call is TRBV10-1, the J call TRBJ2-7; TRBD2 matches at 9 bases. From germline, CDR1 is WNHNN and CDR2 SYGVQD (reference sequence). The CDR3 consists of 17 residues. Trimming at V came to 4 bases and at J to 2 bases, leaving 12 bases not matched to a gene. In DNA form, the CDR3 reads TGCGCCAGCAGTGGGGGCCTGGTAGCGGGGGCTACCTACGAGCAGTACTTC. Amino acids: CASSGGLVAGATYEQYF.

The V call is TRBV10-1, the J call TRBJ2-7; 7 nucleotides align to TRBD1. The V gene's germline CDR1 is WNHNN and CDR2 SYGVQD (reference sequence). The junction had 6 bases not matched to a gene; V was cut back by 6 bases and J by 1 base. The CDR3 is made up of 14 amino acids. For the CDR3, the DNA is TGCGCCAGCAGGCCGGACAGGCCATCCTACGAGCAGTACTTC. Protein: CASRPDRPSYEQYF.

V and J are TRBV5-5 and TRBJ2-7, with 7 bases matching TRBD1. Looked up from germline, CDR1 is SGHKS and CDR2 is YYEKEE (reference sequence). The CDR3 has 12 residues. V was pared by 4 bases and J by 4 bases, with 2 bases of the junction left unmatched. CDR3 in amino acids: CASSPTGYEQYF. The CDR3 region has the DNA TGTGCCAGCAGCCCGACAGGGTACGAGCAGTACTTC. The whole variable domain, filled in from reference TRBV5-5 and TRBJ2-7, reads DAGVTQSPTHLIKTRGQQVTLRCSPISGHKSVSWYQQVLGQGPQFIFQYYEKEERGRGNFPDRFSARQFPNYSSELNVNALLLGDSALYLCASSPTGYEQYFGPGTRLTVT.